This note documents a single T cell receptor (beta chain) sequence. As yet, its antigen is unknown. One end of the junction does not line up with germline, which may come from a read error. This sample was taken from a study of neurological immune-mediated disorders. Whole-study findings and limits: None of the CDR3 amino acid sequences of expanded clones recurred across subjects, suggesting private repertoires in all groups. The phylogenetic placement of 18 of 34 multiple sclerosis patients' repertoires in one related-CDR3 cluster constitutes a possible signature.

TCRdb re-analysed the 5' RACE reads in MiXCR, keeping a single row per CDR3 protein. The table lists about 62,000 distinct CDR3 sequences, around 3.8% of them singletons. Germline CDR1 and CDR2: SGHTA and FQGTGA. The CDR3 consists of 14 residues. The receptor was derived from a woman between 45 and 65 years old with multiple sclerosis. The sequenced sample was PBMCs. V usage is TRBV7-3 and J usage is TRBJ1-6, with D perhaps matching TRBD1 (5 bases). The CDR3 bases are TGTGCCAGCAGCCCAGGGACGGATAATTCACCCCTCAACTTT. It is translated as CASSPGTDNSPLNF.